This T cell receptor (beta chain) is drawn from a study of cytomegalovirus exposure and HLA in healthy donors. The CDR3 is 13 amino acids. CDR1 and CDR2 (germline): SSHAT, FNYEAQ (reference sequence). This clone was counted once. Germline is not matched at one junction end, which may reflect a read error. The PCR made use of 60 Vbeta and 13 Jbeta primers. Method: immunoSEQ multiplex PCR; TCRdb's copy keeps in-frame clones and lacks some. The top ten clones hold 2% to 3% of a sample with roughly 80,000 clones, approximately 84% of them seen once. Specimen: PBMCs. The sequence was collected from a woman in her forties or fifties in good health and CMV-seronegative. V usage is TRBV7-7 and J usage is TRBJ2-5; 7 bases match TRBD1. The CDR3 spells CASSLDRVETQYF. The CDR3 DNA is TGTGCTAGCAGCTTAGACAGGGTGGAGACCCAGTACTTC.